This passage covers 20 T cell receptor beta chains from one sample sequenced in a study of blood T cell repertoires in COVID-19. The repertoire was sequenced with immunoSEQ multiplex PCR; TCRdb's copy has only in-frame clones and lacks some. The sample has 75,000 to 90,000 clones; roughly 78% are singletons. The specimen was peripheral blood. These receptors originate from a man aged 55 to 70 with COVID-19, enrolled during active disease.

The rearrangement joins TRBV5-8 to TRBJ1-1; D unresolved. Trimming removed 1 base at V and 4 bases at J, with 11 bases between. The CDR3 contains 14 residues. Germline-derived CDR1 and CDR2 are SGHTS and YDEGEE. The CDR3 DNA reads TGTGCCAGCAGCTTGAGGTTTCCGGGCACTGAAGCTTTCTTT. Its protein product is CASSLRFPGTEAFF. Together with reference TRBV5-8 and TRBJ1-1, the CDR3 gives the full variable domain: EAGVTQSPTHLIKTRGQQATLRCSPISGHTSVYWYQQALGLGLQFLLWYDEGEERNRGNFPPRFSGRQFPNYSSELNVNALELEDSALYLCASSLRFPGTEAFFGQGTRLTVV.

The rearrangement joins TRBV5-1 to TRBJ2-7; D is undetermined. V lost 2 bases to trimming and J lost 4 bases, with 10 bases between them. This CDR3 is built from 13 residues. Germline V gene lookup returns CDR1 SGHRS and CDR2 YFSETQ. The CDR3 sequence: CASSLNSLYEQYF. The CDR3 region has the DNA TGCGCCAGCAGCTTAAACAGCTTATACGAGCAGTACTTC.

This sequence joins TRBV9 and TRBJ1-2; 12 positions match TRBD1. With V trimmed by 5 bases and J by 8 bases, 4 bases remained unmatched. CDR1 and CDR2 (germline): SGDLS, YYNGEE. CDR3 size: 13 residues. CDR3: CASRGQGAWGYTF. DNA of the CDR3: TGTGCCAGCAGGGGACAGGGGGCTTGGGGCTACACCTTC.

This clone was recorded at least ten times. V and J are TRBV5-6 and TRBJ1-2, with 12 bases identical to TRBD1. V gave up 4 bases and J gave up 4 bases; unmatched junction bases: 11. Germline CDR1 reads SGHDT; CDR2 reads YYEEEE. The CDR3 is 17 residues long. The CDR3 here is CASSLGDRGQFSYGYTF. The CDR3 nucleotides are TGTGCCAGCAGCCTTGGGGACAGGGGGCAGTTTAGCTATGGCTACACCTTC.

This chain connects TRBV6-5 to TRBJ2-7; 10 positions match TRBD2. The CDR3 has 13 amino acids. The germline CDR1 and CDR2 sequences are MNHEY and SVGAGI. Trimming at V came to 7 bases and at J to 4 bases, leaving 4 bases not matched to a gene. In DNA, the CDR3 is TGTGCCAGCACAGCGGGAGGGCCGTACGAGCAGTACTTC. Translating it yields CASTAGGPYEQYF.

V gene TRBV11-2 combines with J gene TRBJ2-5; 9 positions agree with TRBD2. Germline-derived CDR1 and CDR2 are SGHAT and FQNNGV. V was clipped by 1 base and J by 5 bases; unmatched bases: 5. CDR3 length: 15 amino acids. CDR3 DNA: TGTGCCAGCAGCTTAGGCGGGAGGGCCCGGGAGACCCAGTACTTC. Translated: CASSLGGRARETQYF.

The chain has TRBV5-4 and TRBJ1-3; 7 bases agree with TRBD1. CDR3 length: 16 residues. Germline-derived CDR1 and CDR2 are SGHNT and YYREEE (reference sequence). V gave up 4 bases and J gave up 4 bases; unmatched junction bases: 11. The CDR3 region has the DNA TGTGCCAGCAGCCGGGCCCCGACAGGGCGCGGAAACACCATATATTTT. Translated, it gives CASSRAPTGRGNTIYF.

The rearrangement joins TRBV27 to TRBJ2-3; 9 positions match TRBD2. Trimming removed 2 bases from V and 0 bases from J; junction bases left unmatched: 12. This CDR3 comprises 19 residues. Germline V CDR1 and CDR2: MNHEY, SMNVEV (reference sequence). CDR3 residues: CASSLNFLRTSASTDTQYF. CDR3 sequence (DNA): TGTGCCAGCAGTTTAAATTTTCTTCGGACTAGCGCTAGCACAGATACGCAGTATTTT.

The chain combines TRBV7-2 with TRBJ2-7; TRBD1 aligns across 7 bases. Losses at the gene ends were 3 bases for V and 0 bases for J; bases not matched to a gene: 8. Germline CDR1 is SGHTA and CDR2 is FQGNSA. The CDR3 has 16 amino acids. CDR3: CASSLVGQLSSYEQYF. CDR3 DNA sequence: TGTGCCAGCAGCTTGGTGGGACAGCTTAGCTCCTACGAGCAGTACTTC.

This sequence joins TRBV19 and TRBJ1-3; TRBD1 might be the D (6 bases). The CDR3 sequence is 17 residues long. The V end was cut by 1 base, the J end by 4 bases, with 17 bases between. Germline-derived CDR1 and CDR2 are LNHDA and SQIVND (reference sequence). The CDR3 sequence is CASSIGVRGPSGNTIYF. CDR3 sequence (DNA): TGTGCCAGTAGTATAGGGGTCAGGGGTCCATCAGGAAACACCATATATTTT.

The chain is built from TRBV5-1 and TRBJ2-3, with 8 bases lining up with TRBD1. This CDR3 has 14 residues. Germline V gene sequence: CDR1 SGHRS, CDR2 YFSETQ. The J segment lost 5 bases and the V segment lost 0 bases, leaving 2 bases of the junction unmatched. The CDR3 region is CASSLGGQGDTQYF. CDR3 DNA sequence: TGCGCCAGCAGCTTGGGAGGACAGGGAGATACGCAGTATTTT.

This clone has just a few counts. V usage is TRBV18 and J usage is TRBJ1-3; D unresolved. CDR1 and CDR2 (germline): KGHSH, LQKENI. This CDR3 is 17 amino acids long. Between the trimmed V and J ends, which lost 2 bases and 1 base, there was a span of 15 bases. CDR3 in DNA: TGTGCCAGCTCACCAGAAGCCGCCAGGCTTTCTGGAAACACCATATATTTT. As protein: CASSPEAARLSGNTIYF.

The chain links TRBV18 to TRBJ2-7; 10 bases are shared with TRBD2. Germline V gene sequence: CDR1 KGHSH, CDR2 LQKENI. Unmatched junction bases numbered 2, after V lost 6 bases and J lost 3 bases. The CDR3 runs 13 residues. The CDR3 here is CASSLAGDYEQYF. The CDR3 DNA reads TGTGCCAGCTCCCTAGCGGGAGACTACGAGCAGTACTTC. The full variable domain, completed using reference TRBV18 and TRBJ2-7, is NAGVMQNPRHLVRRRGQEARLRCSPMKGHSHVYWYRQLPEEGLKFMVYLQKENIIDESGMPKERFSAEFPKEGPSILRIQQVVRGDSAAYFCASSLAGDYEQYFGPGTRLTVT.

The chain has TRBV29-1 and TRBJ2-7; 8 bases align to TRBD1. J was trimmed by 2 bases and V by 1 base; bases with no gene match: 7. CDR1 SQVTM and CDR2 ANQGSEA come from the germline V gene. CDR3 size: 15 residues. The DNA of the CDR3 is TGCAGCGTTGAAGGAGGGGGGACAGGAGCCTACGAGCAGTACTTC. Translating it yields CSVEGGGTGAYEQYF.

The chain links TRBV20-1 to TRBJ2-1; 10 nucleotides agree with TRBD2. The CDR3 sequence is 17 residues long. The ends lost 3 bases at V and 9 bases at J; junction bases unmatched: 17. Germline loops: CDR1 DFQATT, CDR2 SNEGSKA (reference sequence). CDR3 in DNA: TGCAGTGCTAGTGATCCAGCGGGAGGGCGTTTGGGGGGTGAGCAGTTCTTC. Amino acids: CSASDPAGGRLGGEQFF.

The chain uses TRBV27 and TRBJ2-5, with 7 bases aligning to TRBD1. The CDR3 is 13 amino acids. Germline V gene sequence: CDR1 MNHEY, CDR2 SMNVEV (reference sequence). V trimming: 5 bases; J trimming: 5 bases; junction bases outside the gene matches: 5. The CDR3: CASSARGRETQYF. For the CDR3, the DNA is TGTGCCAGCAGTGCAAGGGGGCGGGAGACCCAGTACTTC.

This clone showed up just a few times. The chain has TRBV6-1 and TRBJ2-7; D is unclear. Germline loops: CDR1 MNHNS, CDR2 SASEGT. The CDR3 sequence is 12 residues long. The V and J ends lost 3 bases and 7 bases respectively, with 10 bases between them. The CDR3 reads CASSDLSFEQYF. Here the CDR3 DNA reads TGTGCCAGCAGTGATCTTTCCTTTGAGCAGTACTTC.

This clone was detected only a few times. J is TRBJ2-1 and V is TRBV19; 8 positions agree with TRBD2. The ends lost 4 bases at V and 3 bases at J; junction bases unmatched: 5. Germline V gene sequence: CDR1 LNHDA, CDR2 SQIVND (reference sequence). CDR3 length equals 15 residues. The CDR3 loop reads CASSNLAGSYNEQFF. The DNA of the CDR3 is TGTGCCAGTAGTAACCTAGCGGGTAGCTACAATGAGCAGTTCTTC. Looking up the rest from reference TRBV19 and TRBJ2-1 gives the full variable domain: DGGITQSPKYLFRKEGQNVTLSCEQNLNHDAMYWYRQDPGQGLRLIYYSQIVNDFQKGDIAEGYSVSREKKESFPLTVTSAQKNPTAFYLCASSNLAGSYNEQFFGPGTRLTVL.

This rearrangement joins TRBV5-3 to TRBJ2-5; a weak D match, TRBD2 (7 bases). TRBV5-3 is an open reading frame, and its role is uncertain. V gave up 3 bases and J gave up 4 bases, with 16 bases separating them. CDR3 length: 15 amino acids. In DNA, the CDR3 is TGTGCCAGAAGCTCACGACCAGGGGAGGGAGAGACCCAGTACTTC. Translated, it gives CARSSRPGEGETQYF.

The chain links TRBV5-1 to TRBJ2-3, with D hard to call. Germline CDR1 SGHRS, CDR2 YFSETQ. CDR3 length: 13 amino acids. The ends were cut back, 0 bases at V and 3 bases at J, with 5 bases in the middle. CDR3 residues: CASSLDTTDTQYF. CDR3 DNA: TGCGCCAGCAGCTTGGATACAACAGATACGCAGTATTTT.